This is a list of T cell receptor beta chains from one sample in a study of CD4 and CD8 cells across lung adenocarcinoma regions. TCRdb reprocessed the PCR reads with MiXCR, giving one entry per CDR3 protein. In the table there are 9,500 to 12,000 distinct CDR3 sequences, less than 70% of which are singletons. Sequencing was performed on CD4+ T cells from the center of a lung tumor. Every receptor here comes from a male donor with lung adenocarcinoma. The CD4 and CD8 labels of this study may be unreliable. The CDR3 runs from the conserved cysteine through the conserved F or W. The D gene is left open where the match is weak. Clone size appears in some rows only: once, few, many, or a class for an expanded clone.

clone size: few; D gene: -; J gene: TRBJ2-1; V gene: TRBV11-3; CDR3 DNA: TGTGCCAGCAGCGCAGACAGGGACTATGAGCAGTTCTTC; CDR3 protein: CASSADRDYEQFF
clone size: -; D gene: -; J gene: TRBJ2-3; V gene: TRBV27; CDR3 DNA: TGTGCCAGCAAAAAGGTAGTGAGCACAGAGGAGCAGTATTTT; CDR3 protein: CASKKVVSTEEQYF
clone size: -; D gene: -; J gene: TRBJ1-1; V gene: TRBV6-5; CDR3 DNA: TGTGCCAGCAGTTACCAGGGGACCACTGAAGCTTTCTTT; CDR3 protein: CASSYQGTTEAFF
clone size: few; D gene: -; J gene: TRBJ2-2; V gene: TRBV5-1; CDR3 DNA: TGCGCCAGCAGCCCCATGGGCACCGGGGAGCTGTTTTTT; CDR3 protein: CASSPMGTGELFF
clone size: -; D gene: TRBD2; J gene: TRBJ2-1; V gene: TRBV10-2; CDR3 DNA: TGCGCCAGCAAGCTAGCGGGGGGAAACAATGAGCAGTTCTTC; CDR3 protein: CASKLAGGNNEQFF
clone size: -; D gene: TRBD2; J gene: TRBJ2-1; V gene: TRBV7-2; CDR3 DNA: TGTGCCAGCAGCTTAGCTTCTAGCGGGAGTTCCTACTCCTACGAGCAGTTCTTC; CDR3 protein: CASSLASSGSSYSYEQFF
clone size: -; D gene: -; J gene: TRBJ1-2; V gene: TRBV6-1; CDR3 DNA: TGTGCTGGATCCGGGAATACCTTCTATGGCTACACCTTC; CDR3 protein: CAGSGNTFYGYTF
clone size: -; D gene: -; J gene: TRBJ2-3; V gene: TRBV27; CDR3 DNA: TGTGCCAGCAGATCGGGGGGCGGGGCGCGGGCCACAGATACCCAGTATTTT; CDR3 protein: CASRSGGGARATDTQYF
clone size: -; D gene: -; J gene: TRBJ2-4; V gene: TRBV6-4; CDR3 DNA: TGTGCGGGCCCCTGGGCCAAAAACACGCAGTACTTC; CDR3 protein: CAGPWAKNTQYF
clone size: few; D gene: TRBD1; J gene: TRBJ2-1; V gene: TRBV30; CDR3 DNA: TGTGCCTGGAGTGTACTCGGGACAGGCAATGAGCAGTTCTTC; CDR3 protein: CAWSVLGTGNEQFF
clone size: -; D gene: TRBD2; J gene: TRBJ2-1; V gene: TRBV28; CDR3 DNA: TGTGCCAGCAGTTTGGGGACTAGCGGTGAGCAGTTCTTC; CDR3 protein: CASSLGTSGEQFF
clone size: many; D gene: -; J gene: TRBJ2-7; V gene: TRBV11-1; CDR3 DNA: TGTGCCAGCAGCTTAGCTACAGGTTTCGAGCAGTACTTC; CDR3 protein: CASSLATGFEQYF
clone size: -; D gene: TRBD2; J gene: TRBJ2-2; V gene: TRBV7-6; CDR3 DNA: TGTGCCAGCAGCTCCCCCCGGGAGGCGGTGAACACCGGGGAGCTGTTTTTT; CDR3 protein: CASSSPREAVNTGELFF
clone size: -; D gene: -; J gene: TRBJ2-7; V gene: TRBV6-1; CDR3 DNA: TGTGCCAGCAGCCCGGGACGTAGCAAAGATACGCAGTACTTC; CDR3 protein: CASSPGRSKDTQYF
clone size: -; D gene: TRBD1; J gene: TRBJ1-2; V gene: TRBV15; CDR3 DNA: TGTGCCACCAGCAGAGGGGGGATCGGACAGGGGGGTTCTTCGGGGGGCTACACCTTC; CDR3 protein: CATSRGGIGQGGSSGGYTF
clone size: -; D gene: -; J gene: TRBJ2-3; V gene: TRBV27; CDR3 DNA: TGTGCCAGCAGTATGGGGACCGGTGCGCAGTATTTT; CDR3 protein: CASSMGTGAQYF
clone size: many; D gene: -; J gene: TRBJ2-3; V gene: TRBV27; CDR3 DNA: TGTGCCTGCAGCAGGAGGGGGGGGGGCCCAGATACGCAGTATTTT; CDR3 protein: CACSRRGGGPDTQYF
clone size: few; D gene: -; J gene: TRBJ1-5; V gene: TRBV7-2; CDR3 DNA: TGTGCCAGCAGCTTATACAATCAGCCCCAGCATTTT; CDR3 protein: CASSLYNQPQHF
clone size: medium-sized; D gene: TRBD2; J gene: TRBJ2-3; V gene: TRBV6-1; CDR3 DNA: TGTGCCAGCAGGACGGCCGGACTAGCGGTTAGCACAGATACGCAGTATTTT; CDR3 protein: CASRTAGLAVSTDTQYF
clone size: -; D gene: -; J gene: TRBJ2-2; V gene: TRBV6-1; CDR3 DNA: TGTGCCAGCAGTGAAAGAGGGGGAGCGAACACCGGGGAGCTGTTTTTT; CDR3 protein: CASSERGGANTGELFF
clone size: few; D gene: -; J gene: TRBJ2-5; V gene: TRBV6-1; CDR3 DNA: TGTGCCAGCAGCCCCGTGGGGGCATGGGAGACCCAGTACTTC; CDR3 protein: CASSPVGAWETQYF
clone size: -; D gene: -; J gene: TRBJ1-2; V gene: TRBV25-1; CDR3 DNA: TGTGCCAGCAGTGGCCCCGCGGATTCGGGTGGCTACACCTTC; CDR3 protein: CASSGPADSGGYTF
clone size: once; D gene: -; J gene: TRBJ2-3; V gene: TRBV6-8; CDR3 DNA: TGTGCCGGGGGTAACGACCAAGATACCCAGTATTTT; CDR3 protein: CAGGNDQDTQYF
clone size: medium-sized; D gene: -; J gene: TRBJ2-5; V gene: TRBV6-5; CDR3 DNA: TGTGCCAGCAGTTACTCGAGCGGTCTTGGAAGTAGGGAGACCCAGTACTTC; CDR3 protein: CASSYSSGLGSRETQYF
clone size: many; D gene: TRBD1; J gene: TRBJ1-2; V gene: TRBV6-1; CDR3 DNA: TGTGCCAGCAGTCCCGACAGGGCAAGGGGTGGCTACACCTTC; CDR3 protein: CASSPDRARGGYTF
clone size: -; D gene: TRBD1; J gene: TRBJ2-1; V gene: TRBV10-2; CDR3 DNA: TGCGCCAGCGCTATTGGACAGGTCTACAATGAGCAGTTCTTC; CDR3 protein: CASAIGQVYNEQFF
clone size: many; D gene: -; J gene: TRBJ2-7; V gene: TRBV6-1; CDR3 DNA: TGTGCCAGCAGTGTGAGGGGGAACGAGCAGTACTTC; CDR3 protein: CASSVRGNEQYF
clone size: -; D gene: -; J gene: TRBJ1-2; V gene: TRBV6-1; CDR3 DNA: TGTGCCAGCAAAAGGGACTGGAACTATGGCTACACCTTC; CDR3 protein: CASKRDWNYGYTF
clone size: -; D gene: -; J gene: TRBJ2-5; V gene: TRBV6-1; CDR3 DNA: TGTGCCAGCAGTCCCTTGGGGGCTACGGAGACCCAGTACTTC; CDR3 protein: CASSPLGATETQYF
clone size: -; D gene: -; J gene: TRBJ2-3; V gene: TRBV27; CDR3 DNA: TGTGCCAGCAGAGTGAGGGGCGTCGCGGGGCTGTGTAGCACAAACACGCAGTATTTT; CDR3 protein: CASRVRGVAGLCSTNTQYF
clone size: -; D gene: TRBD2; J gene: TRBJ2-1; V gene: TRBV6-2/TRBV6-3; CDR3 DNA: TGTGCCAGCAGTCGCCCCGGGACTAGCGGGTTTTCCTACAATGAGCAGTTCTTC; CDR3 protein: CASSRPGTSGFSYNEQFF
clone size: once; D gene: TRBD2; J gene: TRBJ2-4; V gene: TRBV27; CDR3 DNA: TGTGCCAGCAGATCCGTAGCGGGGGCGCGGGCCAAAGATACTCAGTACTTC; CDR3 protein: CASRSVAGARAKDTQYF
clone size: many; D gene: TRBD1; J gene: TRBJ2-5; V gene: TRBV6-2/TRBV6-3; CDR3 DNA: TGTGCCAGCAGTGGGACAGAGGGGGAGACCCAGTACTTC; CDR3 protein: CASSGTEGETQYF
clone size: -; D gene: TRBD1; J gene: TRBJ2-1; V gene: TRBV7-2; CDR3 DNA: TGTGCCAGCAGCCCCTACAGGGGGTGTTACAATGAGCAGTTCTTC; CDR3 protein: CASSPYRGCYNEQFF
clone size: -; D gene: TRBD2; J gene: TRBJ2-4; V gene: TRBV10-1; CDR3 DNA: TGCGCGGAGCTCGGGGAGGGTGCCAAAGACACCCAGTACTTC; CDR3 protein: CAELGEGAKDTQYF
clone size: -; D gene: -; J gene: TRBJ2-1; V gene: TRBV6-5; CDR3 DNA: TGTGCCAGCAGTTACTCGAGGGCTTACAATGAGCAGTTCTTC; CDR3 protein: CASSYSRAYNEQFF
clone size: large; D gene: TRBD2; J gene: TRBJ2-3; V gene: TRBV6-5; CDR3 DNA: TGTGCCAGCAGTCCCCCCCGGCAGGGAGGGTGGATTACGCAGTATTTT; CDR3 protein: CASSPPRQGGWITQYF
clone size: once; D gene: TRBD2; J gene: TRBJ2-5; V gene: TRBV6-5; CDR3 DNA: TGTGCCAGCAGGTACCAGCGGGGGCAAGAGACCCAGTACTTC; CDR3 protein: CASRYQRGQETQYF
clone size: few; D gene: -; J gene: TRBJ2-7; V gene: TRBV7-2; CDR3 DNA: TGTGCCAGCAGCCTAGGCACACCCGTCTCCTACGAGCAGTACTTC; CDR3 protein: CASSLGTPVSYEQYF
clone size: -; D gene: -; J gene: TRBJ2-1; V gene: TRBV10-1; CDR3 DNA: TGCGCCAGCAGTGCTAGGCCTGACGTTGAGCAGTTCTTC; CDR3 protein: CASSARPDVEQFF
clone size: many; D gene: TRBD2; J gene: TRBJ2-1; V gene: TRBV10-1; CDR3 DNA: TGCGCCAGCAGTGTTCGGGGGGGGGGGGGGGGTGAGCAGTTCTTC; CDR3 protein: CASSVRGGGGGEQFF
clone size: -; D gene: -; J gene: TRBJ1-1; V gene: TRBV6-1; CDR3 DNA: TGTGCCAGCAGATCTCTGACAGCCGGGAACACTGAAGCTTTCTTT; CDR3 protein: CASRSLTAGNTEAFF
clone size: many; D gene: TRBD2; J gene: TRBJ2-1; V gene: TRBV12-3/TRBV12-4; CDR3 DNA: TGTGCCAGCAGCCGAGAAGGGACTAGCGGGGGGGCCTACAATGAGCAGTTCTTC; CDR3 protein: CASSREGTSGGAYNEQFF
clone size: -; D gene: TRBD2; J gene: TRBJ2-5; V gene: TRBV6-5; CDR3 DNA: TGTGCCAGCGGTTTCACCGGGGGAGCGGGGGGGCGTCGCACAGATACCCAGTACTTT; CDR3 protein: CASGFTGGAGGRRTDTQYF
clone size: -; D gene: TRBD2; J gene: TRBJ2-5; V gene: TRBV12-3/TRBV12-4; CDR3 DNA: TGTGCCAGCGGGGGGGGGGCGGGAGGCCTAGGCCCAGATACCCAGTATTTC; CDR3 protein: CASGGGAGGLGPDTQYF
clone size: -; D gene: TRBD2; J gene: TRBJ2-2; V gene: TRBV7-3; CDR3 DNA: TGTGCCAGCAGCCAGCGGGGGGGCCTTTCGAACACCGGGGCGCTGTATTTT; CDR3 protein: CASSQRGGLSNTGALYF
clone size: once; D gene: TRBD2; J gene: TRBJ2-5; V gene: TRBV7-2; CDR3 DNA: TGTGCCAGCAGAGGCGGGGGGCCAAAGACCCAGTATTTC; CDR3 protein: CASRGGGPKTQYF
clone size: -; D gene: TRBD1; J gene: TRBJ2-3; V gene: TRBV6-5; CDR3 DNA: TGTGCCCGGGGTTACGGGGCGGTGAGCACAGGGGCGCAGTATTTT; CDR3 protein: CARGYGAVSTGAQYF
clone size: -; D gene: -; J gene: TRBJ2-2; V gene: TRBV6-1; CDR3 DNA: TGTGCCAGCAGCATACAAGGGACCGGGGAGCTGTTTTTT; CDR3 protein: CASSIQGTGELFF
clone size: -; D gene: -; J gene: TRBJ2-7; V gene: TRBV6-5; CDR3 DNA: TGTGCCAGCAGTTACGGGCTGGGGGGAATCACAGATGCGCAGTACTTC; CDR3 protein: CASSYGLGGITDAQYF
clone size: once; D gene: -; J gene: TRBJ2-4; V gene: TRBV27; CDR3 DNA: TGTGCCAGCGGGGGGTTTGTACAAAACATCCAGTACTTC; CDR3 protein: CASGGFVQNIQYF
clone size: -; D gene: -; J gene: TRBJ2-5; V gene: TRBV30; CDR3 DNA: TGTGCCTGGAACGAAGGGGCGTTCCAAGAGACCCAGTACTTC; CDR3 protein: CAWNEGAFQETQYF
clone size: once; D gene: TRBD1; J gene: TRBJ2-3; V gene: TRBV7-6; CDR3 DNA: TGTGCCAGCAGCTCCTCCGGGACAGGGTGGGATACGCAGTATTTT; CDR3 protein: CASSSSGTGWDTQYF
clone size: few; D gene: -; J gene: TRBJ2-1; V gene: TRBV20-1; CDR3 DNA: TGCAGTGCTATCGGGGGAAGCTCCTACAATGAGCAGTTCTTC; CDR3 protein: CSAIGGSSYNEQFF